The next 27 T cell receptor beta chains were all read from a single sample in a study of CD8 T cells in ankylosing spondylitis. Whole-study results and caveats: Blood from ankylosing spondylitis patients appeared to carry a characteristic eight-variant TCR beta motif.

Their antigen targets remain unknown. TCRdb passed the 5' RACE reads through MiXCR, listing each CDR3 protein once. This repertoire shows 750,000 to 850,000 distinct CDR3 sequences, about an eighth found once; its top ten account for under 0.6%. The sample was blood, either unsorted or a sorted T cell fraction (not recorded which). The receptors stem from a male donor with ankylosing spondylitis.

V gene TRBV11-1 combines with J gene TRBJ2-5; possibly TRBD1 for D (6 bases). Germline loops: CDR1 SGHAT, CDR2 FQDESV (reference sequence). V was cut by 2 bases and J by 5 bases, with 15 bases left in between. This CDR3 has 15 amino acids. CDR3 amino acids: CASSLPGALGETQYF. CDR3 DNA sequence: TGTGCCAGCAGCTTACCAGGGGCGCTGGGGGAGACCCAGTACTTC.

This clonotype was counted a few times. The genes are TRBV5-8 and TRBJ1-1; 7 nucleotides match TRBD1. Germline V gene data show CDR1 as SGHTS and CDR2 as YDEGEE. V was clipped by 4 bases and J by 0 bases; unmatched bases: 9. This CDR3 has 16 amino acids. For the CDR3, the DNA is TGTGCCAGCAGCCCAAGGGGGCAGGACATGAACACTGAAGCTTTCTTT. Protein sequence: CASSPRGQDMNTEAFF.

The sample holds a few counts of this clonotype. The chain joins TRBV20-1 to TRBJ2-3; 7 nucleotides align to TRBD2. Germline assignment: CDR1 DFQATT and CDR2 SNEGSKA (reference sequence). V shed 6 bases, J shed 4 bases, and the junction held 13 bases outside the gene matches. CDR3 length: 15 residues. The CDR3 region has the DNA TGCAGTGCCGAGGGAACTAGCGCTTCCCCAGATACGCAGTATTTT. As protein: CSAEGTSASPDTQYF.

This clonotype was recorded a few times. The V and J genes are TRBV11-2 and TRBJ1-3; no reliable D call. Germline lookup yields CDR1 SGHAT and CDR2 FQNNGV. V gave up 8 bases and J gave up 4 bases, with 12 bases separating them. The CDR3 is made up of 13 amino acids. Here the CDR3 reads CASGSSVGNTIYF. The CDR3 bases are TGTGCCAGCGGGAGTTCCGTAGGAAACACCATATATTTT.

This clonotype was counted a single time. V usage is TRBV5-1 and J usage is TRBJ2-7; 9 positions agree with TRBD1. J lost 0 bases, V lost 4 bases, and 5 bases had no gene match. Germline V gives CDR1 SGHRS, CDR2 YFSETQ. CDR3 length: 15 residues. The CDR3 spells CASSVGTGPSYEQYF. Here the CDR3 DNA reads TGCGCCAGCAGCGTTGGGACAGGGCCCTCCTACGAGCAGTACTTC.

There are a few counts of this clonotype. This sequence joins TRBV15 and TRBJ2-3, with D possibly TRBD1 on 6 matching bases. This CDR3 contains 14 residues. Germline CDR1 LNHNV, CDR2 YYDKDF (reference sequence). With 0 bases removed from V and 11 bases from J, the gap between germline ends came to 15 bases. The CDR3 region has the DNA TGTGCCACCAGCAGAGATCAGTACAGGGCCCGGCAGTATTTT. Amino acids: CATSRDQYRARQYF. The entire variable domain, with the rest obtained from reference TRBV15 and TRBJ2-3, is as follows: DAMVIQNPRYQVTQFGKPVTLSCSQTLNHNVMYWYQQKSSQAPKLLFHYYDKDFNNEADTPDNFQSRRPNTSFCFLDIRSPGLGDTAMYLCATSRDQYRARQYFGPGTRLTVL.

This clonotype was seen many times. V gene TRBV7-2 combines with J gene TRBJ1-2, with a tentative D call TRBD1 (5 bases). The CDR3 runs 14 residues. V dropped 2 bases and J dropped 8 bases, with 15 bases sitting between them. Germline values: CDR1 SGHTA, CDR2 FQGNSA. The CDR3 region is CASSLSRGWGGYTF. CDR3 DNA sequence: TGTGCCAGCAGCTTATCTAGGGGTTGGGGCGGCTACACCTTC. Looking up the rest from reference TRBV7-2 and TRBJ1-2 gives the full variable domain: GAGVSQSPSNKVTEKGKDVELRCDPISGHTALYWYRQSLGQGLEFLIYFQGNSAPDKSGLPSDRFSAERTGGSVSTLTIQRTQQEDSAVYLCASSLSRGWGGYTFGSGTRLTVV.

The V call is TRBV10-3, the J call TRBJ2-5; TRBD1 agrees at 7 bases. The germline gives CDR1 ENHRY, CDR2 SYGVKD. After removal of 10 bases from V and 2 bases from J, the junction contained 10 bases not matched to a gene. CDR3 length equals 14 residues. The CDR3 loop is CATYPRQGQETQYF. The DNA of the CDR3 is TGTGCCACCTATCCTAGACAGGGTCAAGAGACCCAGTACTTC.

The CDR3 coding sequence is TGTGCCACCAGCAGAGATCGGCTAGCGGGACCCTACGAGCAGTACTTC. It translates to CATSRDRLAGPYEQYF. The genes are TRBV15 and TRBJ2-7; 9 nucleotides match TRBD2. The V gene end was trimmed by 0 bases and the J gene end by 2 bases; junction bases not matched to a gene: 5. The CDR3 is made up of 16 amino acids. From germline, CDR1 is LNHNV and CDR2 YYDKDF (reference sequence).

The chain couples TRBV3-1 to TRBJ2-4; the match to TRBD1 covers 9 bases. The ends lost 3 bases at V and 0 bases at J; junction bases unmatched: 9. The V gene's germline CDR1 is LGHDT and CDR2 YNNKEL (reference sequence). The CDR3 totals 18 residues. The CDR3 DNA sequence: TGTGCCAGCAGCCATGGGACAGGGACCTATTTAGCCAAAAACATTCAGTACTTC. Its translation: CASSHGTGTYLAKNIQYF. Based on the CDR3 plus reference TRBV3-1 and TRBJ2-4, the full variable domain is DTAVSQTPKYLVTQMGNDKSIKCEQNLGHDTMYWYKQDSKKFLKIMFSYNNKELIINETVPNRFSPKSPDKAHLNLHINSLELGDSAVYFCASSHGTGTYLAKNIQYFGAGTRLSVL.

The table lists this clonotype with a few counts. The chain joins TRBV7-2 to TRBJ2-3; 7 nucleotides agree with TRBD1. Per the germline V gene, CDR1 is SGHTA and CDR2 is FQGNSA. The CDR3 consists of 13 residues. V was pared by 6 bases and J by 3 bases, with 3 bases of the junction left unmatched. The CDR3 sequence: CASSQGVTDTQYF. CDR3 sequence (DNA): TGTGCCAGCAGTCAGGGGGTAACAGATACGCAGTATTTT.

This clonotype was counted a few times. The CDR3 DNA reads as TGTGCCAGCAGTTACGGCCCCAGGAGTAGCGGGGCCCCGGATTACGAGCAGTACTTC. The encoded protein is CASSYGPRSSGAPDYEQYF. This chain uses TRBV6-5 with TRBJ2-7; 8 bases are shared with TRBD2. The CDR3 has 19 residues. V shed 2 bases, J shed 4 bases, and the junction held 19 bases outside the gene matches. Germline lookup yields CDR1 MNHEY and CDR2 SVGAGI.

This clonotype was recorded many times. The chain has TRBV5-1 and TRBJ2-1; 12 nucleotides agree with TRBD1. This CDR3 has 15 residues. V lost 4 bases to trimming and J lost 7 bases; unmatched junction nucleotides: 6. The germline CDR1 and CDR2 sequences are SGHRS and YFSETQ. This chain's CDR3 is CASSQGQGASNEQFF. The DNA for the CDR3 is TGCGCCAGCAGCCAGGGACAGGGGGCGTCGAATGAGCAGTTCTTC. Complete variable domain (other parts from reference TRBV5-1 and TRBJ2-1): KAGVTQTPRYLIKTRGQQVTLSCSPISGHRSVSWYQQTPGQGLQFLFEYFSETQRNKGNFPGRFSGRQFSNSRSEMNVSTLELGDSALYLCASSQGQGASNEQFFGPGTRLTVL.

The chain is built from TRBV7-9 and TRBJ2-3; TRBD2 aligns across 9 bases. V lost 5 bases to trimming and J lost 3 bases; unmatched junction nucleotides: 12. The CDR3 is made up of 17 amino acids. Germline loops: CDR1 SEHNR, CDR2 FQNEAQ (reference sequence). The CDR3 here is CASSPIRRGGGTDTQYF. DNA for the CDR3: TGTGCCAGCAGCCCGATTCGGCGGGGGGGCGGGACAGATACGCAGTATTTT. Based on the CDR3 plus reference TRBV7-9 and TRBJ2-3, the full variable domain is DTGVSQNPRHKITKRGQNVTFRCDPISEHNRLYWYRQTLGQGPEFLTYFQNEAQLEKSRLLSDRFSAERPKGSFSTLEIQRTEQGDSAMYLCASSPIRRGGGTDTQYFGPGTRLTVL.

The rearrangement links TRBV7-9 to TRBJ1-5, with a tentative D call TRBD1 (6 bases). Germline assignment: CDR1 SEHNR and CDR2 FQNEAQ (reference sequence). The CDR3 loop spans 15 amino acids. V was shortened by 5 bases and J by 7 bases, with 18 bases between the two germline ends. The CDR3 region is CASSRSQGTVQPQHF. In DNA, the CDR3 is TGTGCCAGCAGCCGAAGTCAGGGGACCGTGCAGCCCCAGCATTTT.

This clonotype was seen more than once but under ten times. This chain connects TRBV29-1 to TRBJ1-1; D uncertain. Germline V gene lookup returns CDR1 SQVTM and CDR2 ANQGSEA. The CDR3 contains 11 residues. V lost 6 bases, J lost 5 bases, and 10 bases lay in between. The CDR3 DNA follows: TGCAGCGTCCACGCCCCAACTGAAGCTTTCTTT. This codes for CSVHAPTEAFF.

The chain carries TRBV10-3 and TRBJ1-2, with 7 bases matching TRBD1. CDR1 and CDR2 (germline): ENHRY, SYGVKD. The CDR3 is made up of 13 amino acids. V shed 6 bases and J 8 bases; nucleotides not matched to a gene: 9. The chain's CDR3 is CAIRATGYDGYTF. CDR3 nucleotide sequence: TGTGCCATCAGAGCGACAGGGTATGACGGCTACACCTTC.

This clonotype came up a few times. The chain carries TRBV7-9 and TRBJ2-5; D is uncertain. This CDR3 has 12 residues. Germline-derived CDR1 and CDR2 are SEHNR and FQNEAQ (reference sequence). CDR3 sequence reads: CAPQHPQETQYF. CDR3 bases: TGTGCGCCACAGCACCCTCAAGAGACCCAGTACTTC.

V is TRBV12-3 or TRBV12-4 and J is TRBJ1-5; possibly TRBD1 for D (5 bases). This CDR3 spans 15 amino acids. Trimming left V 7 bases short and J 9 bases short, with 22 bases between. The DNA of the CDR3 is TGTGCCAGCACCCCTTTGGCAGGGTTCTCCTCGCCCCAGCATTTT. It specifies CASTPLAGFSSPQHF.

The gene calls are TRBV13 and TRBJ2-3; D gene uncertain. The germline V and J ends were trimmed by 5 bases and 4 bases, with 10 bases remaining between them. This CDR3 spans 13 amino acids. Looked up from germline, CDR1 is PRHDT and CDR2 is FYEKMQ (reference sequence). The CDR3 is CASSTGPADTQYF. The CDR3 DNA sequence: TGTGCCAGCAGCACCGGCCCCGCAGATACGCAGTATTTT.

A few counts support this clonotype. This sequence joins TRBV5-1 and TRBJ2-1; the match to TRBD1 covers 8 bases. The CDR3 extends over 14 amino acids. V shed 4 bases, J shed 8 bases, and the junction held 8 bases outside the gene matches. Germline V lookup: CDR1 SGHRS, CDR2 YFSETQ. The CDR3 bases are TGCGCCAGCAGCGTAGACAGGGGATGGGATGAGCAGTTCTTC. It codes for CASSVDRGWDEQFF.

The chain is built from TRBV10-3 and TRBJ1-1; D is uncertain. Germline V gene sequence: CDR1 ENHRY, CDR2 SYGVKD. V gave up 3 bases and J gave up 5 bases, with 4 bases separating them. The CDR3 has 11 amino acids. The CDR3 protein is CAISDGTEAFF. The DNA of the CDR3 is TGTGCCATCAGTGATGGGACTGAAGCTTTCTTT.

The V gene is TRBV11-1, the J gene TRBJ2-1; 10 nucleotides line up with TRBD2. The CDR3 covers 18 residues. J lost 9 bases, V lost 2 bases, and 16 bases had no gene match. CDR1 and CDR2 from the germline V gene are SGHAT and FQDESV (reference sequence). CDR3 residues: CASSLFPPQTTSGVEQFF. The CDR3 bases are TGTGCCAGCAGCTTATTTCCCCCACAGACAACTAGCGGGGTTGAGCAGTTCTTC.

This chain connects TRBV5-1 to TRBJ2-2; possible D gene TRBD1, 5 bases. Trimming removed 4 bases at V and 0 bases at J, with 19 bases between. The CDR3 consists of 18 residues. Germline assignment: CDR1 SGHRS and CDR2 YFSETQ. The CDR3 sequence: CASSLLGASPANTGELFF. The CDR3, as DNA: TGCGCCAGCAGCCTCTTAGGGGCGTCCCCTGCGAACACCGGGGAGCTGTTTTTT.

The V call is TRBV20-1, the J call TRBJ2-7, with 11 bases matching TRBD2. Germline lookup yields CDR1 DFQATT and CDR2 SNEGSKA (reference sequence). This CDR3 has 16 residues. Unmatched junction bases numbered 10, after V lost 6 bases and J lost 0 bases. CDR3 residues: CSATGTSGRSSYEQYF. The CDR3 DNA sequence: TGCAGTGCAACCGGGACTAGCGGAAGGAGCTCCTACGAGCAGTACTTC.

Only a few counts were recorded for this clonotype. This chain links TRBV7-9 with TRBJ2-5; D gene unclear. Germline-derived CDR1 and CDR2 are SEHNR and FQNEAQ (reference sequence). The length of the CDR3 is 15 residues. V gave up 1 base and J gave up 1 base, with 10 bases separating them. CDR3: CASSLVRSTQETQYF. The CDR3 DNA sequence: TGTGCCAGCAGCTTAGTTAGATCTACCCAAGAGACCCAGTACTTC.

The chain couples TRBV15 to TRBJ1-2; D is unclear. CDR1 is LNHNV and CDR2 is YYDKDF in the germline V gene (reference sequence). The V end was cut by 3 bases, the J end by 2 bases, with 10 bases between. CDR3 length equals 14 residues. The CDR3 DNA reads TGTGCCACCAGCAGGGACGGCAGAAACTATGGCTACACCTTC. It yields the protein CATSRDGRNYGYTF.